The sample holds many counts of the clone carrying this T cell receptor (beta chain). The record originates from a study of T cells in Graves' hyperthyroidism and ophthalmopathy. Study-level information: Blood from the periphery was taken at initial diagnosis, before any treatment.

Researchers took RNA transcripts and amplified the TCR beta CDR3 regions from them. The HTBI primer set drove a first-round RT-PCR of the TCR CDR3. MiXCR, run by TCRdb on the multiplex PCR reads, gives a single entry per CDR3 protein. Of around 440,000 distinct CDR3 sequences listed, approximately 14% are singletons. The CDR3 is 14 amino acids. The junction had 9 bases not matched to a gene; V was cut back by 6 bases and J by 10 bases. The sample taken for sequencing was blood. The rearrangement uses TRBV12-3 or TRBV12-4 and TRBJ2-2, with TRBD1 matching over 9 bases. This TCR was sampled from a woman younger than 30 with Graves' hyperthyroidism. CDR3 nucleotide sequence: TGTGCCAGCAGCTCAGTAACAGGGGGCATGGAGCTGTTTTTT. This codes for CASSSVTGGMELFF.